This entry is about one T cell receptor beta chain. Its antigen is currently unknown. These data belong to a study of T and B cells in COVID-19 patients. At the level of the study: Of around 21 active-infection patients, 15 to 18 carried comorbidities linked to unfavorable COVID-19 outcome.

Multiplex PCR with BIOMED2 TRB-A/B primer pools amplified TRB rearrangements. TCRdb re-analysed the multiplex PCR reads in MiXCR, keeping a single row per CDR3 protein. The data contain roughly 13,000 distinct CDR3 sequences, roughly 27% of them singletons. From blood, roughly 220-550 ng of genomic DNA served as TRB template. Study-wide results and limits: Patients with COVID-19 reportedly showed strongly skewed T cell receptor beta variable and joining gene usage.

Germline V lookup: CDR1 MGHRA, CDR2 YSYEKL. J was trimmed by 1 base and V by 3 bases; bases with no gene match: 14. The CDR3 contains 19 residues. Sequencing was performed on blood. This clonotype was obtained from a human donor who had recovered from COVID-19. The V call is TRBV4-1, the J call TRBJ2-3, with 9 bases that match TRBD2. CDR3 sequence reads: CASSHQLRGASGGTDTQYF. CDR3 nucleotide sequence: TGCGCCAGCAGCCACCAGCTCCGAGGGGCTAGCGGGGGCACAGATACGCAGTATTTT.